Given below is one T cell receptor beta chain in context. This specimen comes from a study of blood T cell repertoires in COVID-19. Unmatched junction bases numbered 3, after V lost 6 bases and J lost 0 bases. CDR1 is MDHEN, CDR2 SYDVKM, per germline. The CDR3 totals 15 residues. Authors' processing steps: Amplification of reference gene primers provided the estimated nucleated cell counts. Some clones are missing from TCRdb's copy, which holds only in-frame ones; the method was immunoSEQ multiplex PCR. Clone size and the V and J calls come from that table; the DNA yielded D and trimming. The sample has around 240,000 clones, approximately 84% seen once.

The origin of this receptor is an elderly woman with acute or convalescent COVID-19. The sample consisted of peripheral blood. The chain couples TRBV28 to TRBJ1-3; 9 positions agree with TRBD1. The DNA of the CDR3 is TGTGCCAGCAGGACAGGGGGATACTCTGGAAACACCATATATTTT. Protein sequence: CASRTGGYSGNTIYF. The full variable domain, rest sourced from reference TRBV28 and TRBJ1-3, is DVKVTQSSRYLVKRTGEKVFLECVQDMDHENMFWYRQDPGLGLRLIYFSYDVKMKEKGDIPEGYSVSREKKERFSLILESASTNQTSMYLCASRTGGYSGNTIYFGEGSWLTVV.